This is a list of T cell receptor beta chains from one sample in a study of technical replicates of blood from a few donors. Method: immunoSEQ multiplex PCR; TCRdb's copy keeps in-frame clones and lacks some. The sample contains 11,000 to 15,000 clones, around four fifths of which appear only once. Sequencing was carried out using PBMCs. The receptors here all came from a human donor in good health. CDR3s leave out the opening cysteine and the closing phenylalanine or tryptophan. Fields, in order: CDR3 protein, J gene, V gene.

CDR3: ASTSGRATEAF; J: TRBJ1-1; V: TRBV28
CDR3: ASSQRAGELF; J: TRBJ2-2; V: TRBV14
CDR3: ASSASGPTDTQY; J: TRBJ2-3; V: TRBV10-1
CDR3: ASSLARTEKETQY; J: TRBJ2-5; V: TRBV5-6
CDR3: ASSPAPGTRHNEQF; J: TRBJ2-1; V: TRBV7-9
CDR3: ASSHPLAGDGNTIY; J: TRBJ1-3; V: TRBV7-8
CDR3: ASSLAEGNTGELF; J: TRBJ2-2; V: TRBV5-1
CDR3: ASTYGRTQY; J: TRBJ2-5; V: TRBV6-5
CDR3: ASSDGTSNEQF; J: TRBJ2-1; V: TRBV6-4
CDR3: ASATLREGRTGELF; J: TRBJ2-2; V: TRBV11-2
CDR3: ASSLGTGSNTEAF; J: TRBJ1-1; V: TRBV6-1
CDR3: ASSVPRGEDEQF; J: TRBJ2-1; V: TRBV6-1
CDR3: ASSPNSGDTQY; J: TRBJ2-3; V: TRBV18
CDR3: ATTFISGDLWSEQF; J: TRBJ2-1; V: TRBV7-3